This T cell receptor (beta chain) was captured by sequencing in a study of cytotoxic CD8 clonotypes in ibrutinib-treated CLL. The CDR3 contains 13 residues. V lost 8 bases and J lost 2, with 10 bases in between. CDR1 and CDR2 from the germline V gene are MNHNY and SVGAGI (reference sequence). TCRdb keeps only in-frame clones here, not all; method: immunoSEQ multiplex PCR. Altogether approximately 160,000 clones are present, roughly 90% being singletons, with the ten largest covering 3% to 3.5%. Sequenced material: PBMCs, taken at disease progression, from a patient treated with ibrutinib. The chain uses TRBV6-6 and TRBJ1-3; no clear D gene. The TCR was taken from a human donor with chronic lymphocytic leukemia. CDR3 amino acids: CASRGGTGNTIYF. CDR3 DNA: TGTGCCAGCCGGGGAGGTACTGGAAACACCATATATTTT.